This T cell receptor (beta chain) emerged from a study of shared clonotypes between healthy human individuals. Points from the study as a whole: Inspection by rarefaction showed sorted-subset sequencing to be incomplete despite large depth.

Trimming shortened V by 0 bases and J by 2 bases, and 11 bases separated the two germline ends. The germline V gene encodes CDR1 SGHRS and CDR2 YFSETQ. This CDR3 has 15 residues. A note on this clone: What it binds is not known.

The study ran the assay at deep level. Here immunoSEQ multiplex PCR was the method, and the copy in TCRdb shows in-frame clones only, minus some. The sample shows millions of clones, 95% of them seen only once. Adult Caucasians living in Nashville, Tennessee made up all of the donors. Both subsets, CD45RA+ naive and CD45RA-negative memory, were split from the CD4+ cells. The receptor was derived from a man younger than 35 in good health. The sequenced sample consisted of naive CD4+ T cells sorted from blood. Subset denoted: CD45RA+ positively selected. This chain uses TRBV5-1 with TRBJ1-2; TRBD1 is a possible D gene (6 bases). CDR3 bases: TGCGCCAGCAGCTTGGGGCGGAGGGGGAACTATGGCTACACCTTC. Translating gives CASSLGRRGNYGYTF.